This is a list of T cell receptor beta chains from one sample in a study of blood T cell repertoires in COVID-19. TCRdb's table, derived via immunoSEQ multiplex PCR, lists solely in-frame clones and lacks some. The sample comprises just over 150,000 clones, 82% of which are singletons, and 20% to 25% rests with the top ten. The source material was peripheral blood. The origin of the receptors is a woman of 80 years or more with acute or convalescent COVID-19. The CDR3 runs from the conserved cysteine through the conserved F or W. D genes are given only for firm matches. Clone size is not always given. Where it is, it says once, few, many or a class for expanded clones.

>-|TRBD1|TRBJ1-2|TRBV12-3/TRBV12-4
CASSPDRGGYTF
TGTGCCAGCAGCCCGGACAGGGGTGGCTACACCTTC
>-|TRBD1|TRBJ2-7|TRBV11-2
CASSSRQGTEQYF
TGTGCCAGCAGCTCCAGACAGGGGACCGAGCAGTACTTC
>-|-|TRBJ1-3|TRBV1
CTSSLNRGHFGNTIYF
TGCACCAGCAGCCTTAACAGGGGGCACTTTGGAAACACCATATATTTT
>-|TRBD1|TRBJ2-3|TRBV10-1
CASGDRDRSYTDTQYF
TGCGCCAGCGGGGACCGGGACAGGAGCTACACAGATACGCAGTATTTT
>-|-|TRBJ2-1|TRBV30
CAWEGGVGRNEQFF
TGTGCCTGGGAAGGGGGTGTGGGTAGGAATGAGCAGTTCTTC
>-|-|TRBJ2-2|TRBV5-1
CASSLDVNTGELFF
TGCGCCAGCAGCTTGGATGTAAACACCGGGGAGCTGTTTTTT
>-|TRBD2|TRBJ2-1|TRBV6-5
CASSRPSGTYNEQFF
TGTGCCAGCAGTCGTCCTAGCGGGACCTACAATGAGCAGTTCTTC
>few|TRBD2|TRBJ2-1|TRBV9
CASSVLSGSTYNEQFF
TGTGCCAGCAGCGTACTGAGCGGGAGCACCTACAATGAGCAGTTCTTC
>-|-|TRBJ1-4|TRBV12-5
CASGLVLARDLSEKLFF
TGTGCTAGTGGTTTGGTACTCGCCAGGGACTTAAGTGAAAAACTGTTTTTT
>-|TRBD2|TRBJ2-2|TRBV5-1
CASSPSAGATGELFF
TGCGCCAGCAGCCCCAGCGCGGGAGCCACCGGGGAGCTGTTTTTT
>-|-|TRBJ2-7|TRBV3-1/TRBV3-2
CASSHWGDEQYF
TGTGCCAGCAGCCACTGGGGGGACGAGCAGTACTTC
>-|TRBD1|TRBJ1-1|TRBV6-1
CASSETTGVTEAFF
TGTGCCAGCAGTGAGACGACAGGGGTCACTGAAGCTTTCTTT
>-|TRBD1|TRBJ1-2|TRBV5-4
CASSSTGTAYTF
TGTGCCAGCAGCTCCACCGGGACAGCTTACACCTTC